These 13 T cell receptor beta chains came from one sample sequenced in a study of beta chain features in type 1 diabetes. Findings and caveats of the study: Among patients with Type 1 diabetes, TCRB CDR3s were moderately but significantly shorter in every one of the four CD4+ subsets.

Every bit of the isolated RNA underwent reverse transcription, so sequencing read expressed TCRB transcripts. The assay was immunoSEQ multiplex PCR, and TCRdb's table has in-frame clones only and misses some. The repertoire holds roughly 100,000 clones, 28% seen once, with 0.53% in the top ten. Their recognized antigens are unknown. The specimen was central memory CD4+ T cells from blood. The origin of the receptors is a young woman with type 1 diabetes.

This clone was observed a handful of times. V and J are TRBV7-3 and TRBJ2-5, with TRBD1 identical over 10 bases. With 3 bases clipped from V and 1 base from J, the junction kept 5 bases outside the gene matches. Looked up from germline, CDR1 is SGHTA and CDR2 is FQGTGA. The CDR3 consists of 16 residues. DNA for the CDR3: TGTGCCAGCAGCTTCCGGGACAGGGGCCGCCAAGAGACCCAGTACTTC. Its translation is CASSFRDRGRQETQYF.

The chain is built from TRBV28 and TRBJ1-1; D is unresolved. Germline CDR1 is MDHEN and CDR2 is SYDVKM. The CDR3 runs 13 residues. With 10 bases removed from V and 9 bases from J, the gap between germline ends came to 21 bases. CDR3 in amino acids: CATQPTAARKAFF. CDR3 nucleotide sequence: TGTGCCACTCAACCTACGGCGGCAAGGAAAGCTTTCTTT.

This chain connects TRBV9 to TRBJ1-1; D gene uncertain. The ends were cut back, 4 bases at V and 3 bases at J, with 10 bases in the middle. This CDR3 comprises 13 residues. CDR1 SGDLS and CDR2 YYNGEE come from the germline V gene. CDR3: CASSSSPDTEAFF. CDR3 DNA: TGTGCCAGCAGCTCGAGCCCCGACACTGAAGCTTTCTTT.

This chain joins TRBV2 and TRBJ2-7, with TRBD2 as a possible D gene (5 bases). V lost 8 bases and J lost 0, with 23 bases in between. The CDR3 sequence is 17 residues long. Per the germline V gene, CDR1 is SNHLY and CDR2 is FYNNEI. DNA for the CDR3: TGTGCCAGCCATATGAGAGGGCTCCTAGGCTCCTCCTACGAGCAGTACGTC. As protein: CASHMRGLLGSSYEQYV.

This clone was observed a few times. In DNA, the CDR3 is TGCGCCAGCAGCTTCCGGGGACTAGCGGGCAACACCGGGGAGCTGTTTTTT. Translation gives CASSFRGLAGNTGELFF. The chain employs TRBV5-1 and TRBJ2-2; 12 bases are shared with TRBD2. The junction had 4 bases not matched to a gene; V was cut back by 2 bases and J by 2 bases. This CDR3 region has 17 residues. Germline V gene lookup returns CDR1 SGHRS and CDR2 YFSETQ.

The chain uses TRBV2 and TRBJ2-4; 8 bases line up with TRBD2. J lost 0 bases, V lost 6 bases, and 28 bases had no gene match. From germline, CDR1 is SNHLY and CDR2 FYNNEI. The CDR3 contains 23 residues. The CDR3 DNA follows: TGTGCCAGCAGGGCGGGGACATCCGATCCTAGGCGGGAGGCCCAAGGAGCCAAAAACATTCAGTACTTC. Encoded protein: CASRAGTSDPRREAQGAKNIQYF.

This clone was picked up a small number of times. V gene TRBV14 combines with J gene TRBJ1-1; D is undetermined. The CDR3 is 14 amino acids. V was clipped by 6 bases and J by 4 bases, with 15 bases between them. Germline V gives CDR1 SGHDN, CDR2 FVKESK. CDR3 region: CASRRYSSSTEAFF. CDR3 DNA: TGTGCCAGCAGACGTTACAGCTCGAGCACTGAAGCTTTCTTT.

V is TRBV27 and J is TRBJ1-5; 9 positions agree with TRBD1. V trimming: 6 bases; J trimming: 4 bases; junction bases outside the gene matches: 7. The germline V gene has CDR1 MNHEY and CDR2 SMNVEV (reference sequence). CDR3 length equals 15 residues. The CDR3 reads CASSNTGGANQPQHF. The CDR3 DNA follows: TGTGCCAGCAGCAATACAGGGGGCGCGAATCAGCCCCAGCATTTT.

This clone has only a few counts. The genes are TRBV6-5 and TRBJ1-1; D unresolved. Deletions cut 5 bases from V and 1 base from J, with 8 bases between. Germline CDR1 MNHEY, CDR2 SVGAGI. The CDR3 sequence is 13 residues long. CDR3: CASSPGKNTEAFF. DNA for the CDR3: TGTGCCAGCAGTCCGGGTAAGAACACTGAAGCTTTCTTT.

In its sample, this clone was seen a few times. The V call is TRBV4-1, the J call TRBJ2-4; D possibly corresponds to TRBD2 (6 bases). Germline assignment: CDR1 MGHRA and CDR2 YSYEKL. Deletions cut 0 bases from V and 6 bases from J, with 21 bases between. The length of the CDR3 is 18 residues. The CDR3 sequence: CASSQERGGVSGRNIQYF. CDR3 DNA: TGCGCCAGCAGCCAAGAGCGAGGAGGGGTATCGGGCAGAAACATTCAGTACTTC.

This rearrangement joins TRBV7-2 to TRBJ2-5, with D possibly being TRBD2 (5 bases). The V and J ends lost 5 bases and 5 bases respectively, with 12 bases between them. Germline V CDR1 and CDR2: SGHTA, FQGNSA. The CDR3 length is 13 residues. In DNA form, the CDR3 reads TGTGCCAGCAGCCTACAAGAGGGCGAGACCCAGTACTTC. Translating it yields CASSLQEGETQYF.

V gene TRBV6-1 combines with J gene TRBJ2-7; D is perhaps TRBD1 (5 bases). CDR1 is MNHNS and CDR2 is SASEGT in the germline V gene. The V end lost 2 bases, the J end lost 3 bases, and 14 bases lay between the germline ends. The CDR3 is 15 amino acids. In DNA form, the CDR3 reads TGTGCCAGCAGTGAAATGGGGCGGCAAAACTACGAGCAGTACGTC. Translating it yields CASSEMGRQNYEQYV.

The CDR3 loop is CASSEGGESGLYEQYF. For the CDR3, the DNA is TGTGCCAGCAGCGAAGGAGGCGAGAGTGGGCTCTACGAGCAGTACTTC. The J gene is TRBJ2-7, the V gene TRBV9, with D possibly being TRBD2 (5 bases). CDR3 length: 16 amino acids. The V end lost 3 bases, the J end lost 3 bases, and 19 bases lay between the germline ends. In germline, CDR1 is SGDLS, CDR2 YYNGEE.